These 9 T cell receptor beta chains share one sample of origin, sequenced in a study of ipilimumab plus nivolumab after autologous stem cell transplantation. Only in-frame clones appear in the TCRdb table, and some are missing; sequencing was by immunoSEQ multiplex PCR. The repertoire holds about 16,000 clones, with around 80% as singletons. The specimen comprised PBMCs, sampled in a trial of ipilimumab plus nivolumab as post-transplant consolidation. The receptor set was obtained from a male donor with diffuse large B-cell lymphoma.

The rearrangement links TRBV7-9 to TRBJ2-7; D perhaps matches TRBD1 (6 bases). The CDR3 covers 17 residues. Per the germline V gene, CDR1 is SEHNR and CDR2 is FQNEAQ (reference sequence). The V end lost 4 bases, the J end lost 2 bases, and 21 bases lay between the germline ends. The CDR3 DNA sequence: TGTGCCAGCAGCTCCACGACAGGACCAACCCCCGCCTACGAGCAGTACTTC. Translated, it gives CASSSTTGPTPAYEQYF.

The rearrangement joins TRBV9 to TRBJ1-1; D not resolved. V lost 0 bases and J lost 0, with 6 bases in between. Germline-derived CDR1 and CDR2 are SGDLS and YYNGEE. The CDR3 length is 14 residues. CDR3 region: CASSVGSLNTEAFF. The DNA for the CDR3 is TGTGCCAGCAGCGTAGGCAGTTTGAACACTGAAGCTTTCTTT.

The chain recombines TRBV23-1 with TRBJ1-1; weak D call: TRBD1 (5 bases). TRBV23-1 is filed as an ORF, its function uncertain. Trimming shortened V by 2 bases and J by 0 bases, and 16 bases separated the two germline ends. The CDR3 runs 17 residues. The CDR3 protein is CASSQTCQTGMNTEAFF. The CDR3 bases are TGCGCCAGCAGTCAAACTTGCCAAACAGGTATGAACACTGAAGCTTTCTTT.

The V call is TRBV19, the J call TRBJ1-2, with D possibly matching TRBD1 (5 bases). Germline V gene sequence: CDR1 LNHDA, CDR2 SQIVND (reference sequence). V lost 5 bases to trimming and J lost 6 bases, with 16 bases between them. The CDR3 loop spans 14 amino acids. CDR3: CASSPQTATHGYTF. CDR3 DNA: TGTGCCAGTAGTCCGCAGACAGCGACCCATGGCTACACCTTC.

This chain joins TRBV18 and TRBJ1-3, with D perhaps matching TRBD1 (5 bases). V shed 2 bases and J shed 0 bases, with 8 bases lying between them. The CDR3 covers 15 residues. CDR1 is KGHSH, CDR2 LQKENI, per germline. Here the CDR3 DNA reads TGTGCCAGCTCACCATCGACAGACTCTGGAAACACCATATATTTT. It specifies CASSPSTDSGNTIYF.

V usage is TRBV30 and J usage is TRBJ1-2; no clear D gene. This CDR3 contains 11 residues. Germline V CDR1 and CDR2: GTSNPN, SVGIG (reference sequence). V was shortened by 5 bases and J by 8 bases, with 12 bases between the two germline ends. CDR3 sequence (DNA): TGTGCCTGGGAGGTCAACGAAGGCTACACCTTC. Amino acids: CAWEVNEGYTF. The variable domain in full, with the rest retrieved from reference TRBV30 and TRBJ1-2, is SQTIHQWPATLVQPVGSPLSLECTVEGTSNPNLYWYRQAAGRGLQLLFYSVGIGQISSEVPQNLSASRPQDRQFILSSKKLLLSDSGFYLCAWEVNEGYTFGSGTRLTVV.

By frequency in the sample, this clone is medium-sized. The chain recombines TRBV2 with TRBJ1-2, with D tentatively TRBD1 (6 bases). The CDR3 has 15 residues. CDR1 is SNHLY, CDR2 FYNNEI, per germline. Trimming removed 11 bases from V and 7 bases from J, with 26 bases in between. DNA of the CDR3: TGTGCCGGTCAACGCCGGGACACTCAATTAGGTGGCTACACCTTC. Translated: CAGQRRDTQLGGYTF.

This sequence joins TRBV19 and TRBJ2-3; TRBD1 is a possible D gene (5 bases). Germline CDR1 reads LNHDA; CDR2 reads SQIVND (reference sequence). The length of the CDR3 is 14 residues. The V and J ends lost 2 bases and 4 bases respectively, with 10 bases between them. The CDR3 DNA reads as TGTGCCAGTAGTATAATAATAGGGGCAGATACGCAGTATTTT. Protein sequence: CASSIIIGADTQYF.

The V call is TRBV7-9, the J call TRBJ2-5; 10 bases align to TRBD1. The J call may be incorrect, as the DNA end agrees better with TRBJ2-7. The CDR3 length is 15 residues. Germline V lookup: CDR1 SEHNR, CDR2 FQNEAQ (reference sequence). The CDR3 is CASSLTGGANYEQYF. The CDR3 DNA is TGTGCCAGCAGCTTGACAGGGGGCGCTAACTACGAGCAGTACTTC.